This TCR beta chain emerged from a study of cytomegalovirus exposure and HLA in healthy donors. General study results and limits: Apparent HLA restriction characterized most CMV-associated TCR beta chains in a later analysis.

Germline values: CDR1 LNHDA, CDR2 SQIVND (reference sequence). This CDR3 has 15 residues. J lost 1 base, V lost 5 bases, and 5 bases had no gene match. Regarding this clone: The target antigen is unknown.

PCR primers comprised 60 Vbeta and 13 Jbeta primers. Clones were sequenced by immunoSEQ multiplex PCR, and TCRdb holds only the in-frame ones, with some missing. The data contain some 110,000 clones, 65% of them seen just once; the ten biggest clones take up roughly 10%. The sequence was collected from a middle-aged woman in good health and CMV-seropositive. The specimen sequenced was PBMCs. V is TRBV19 and J is TRBJ1-2; 9 bases agree with TRBD1. The CDR3 reads CASSSPGQGNYGYTF. The DNA of the CDR3 is TGTGCCAGTAGTTCTCCGGGACAGGGTAACTATGGCTACACCTTC.